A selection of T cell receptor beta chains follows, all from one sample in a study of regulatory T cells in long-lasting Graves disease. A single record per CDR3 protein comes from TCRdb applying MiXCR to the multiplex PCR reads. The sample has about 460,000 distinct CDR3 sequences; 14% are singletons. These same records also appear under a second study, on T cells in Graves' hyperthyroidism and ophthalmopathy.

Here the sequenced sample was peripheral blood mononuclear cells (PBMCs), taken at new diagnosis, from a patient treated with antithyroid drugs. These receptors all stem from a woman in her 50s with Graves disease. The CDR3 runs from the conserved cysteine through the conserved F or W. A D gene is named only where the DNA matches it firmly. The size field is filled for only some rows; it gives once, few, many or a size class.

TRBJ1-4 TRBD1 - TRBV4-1 CASSLDRGLEKLFF TGCGCCAGCAGCCTGGACAGGGGGCTTGAAAAACTGTTTTTT
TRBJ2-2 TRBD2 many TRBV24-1 CATSDLPTSGRVNTGELFF TGTGCCACCAGTGATTTACCGACTAGCGGGAGGGTGAACACCGGGGAGCTGTTTTTT
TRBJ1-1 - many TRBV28 CASSLWGQRNTEAFF TGTGCCAGCAGTTTATGGGGACAACGGAACACTGAAGCTTTCTTT
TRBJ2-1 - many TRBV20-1 CSASPRVRQQQFF TGCAGTGCTAGTCCCCGGGTTCGGCAGCAGCAGTTCTTC
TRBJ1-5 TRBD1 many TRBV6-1 CASNFPTGNPNQPQHF TGTGCCAGCAATTTCCCGACAGGGAACCCCAATCAGCCCCAGCATTTT
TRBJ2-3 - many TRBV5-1 CASSFSRDTQYF TGCGCCAGCAGCTTCAGTAGGGATACGCAGTATTTT
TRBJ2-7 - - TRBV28 CASSLIQGPSYEQYF TGTGCCAGCAGTTTAATCCAGGGGCCTTCCTACGAGCAGTACTTC
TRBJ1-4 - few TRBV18 CASSPGVNEKLFF TGTGCCAGCTCACCAGGAGTTAATGAAAAACTGTTTTTT
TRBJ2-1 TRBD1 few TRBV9 CASSVAGGQYSHEQFF TGTGCCAGCAGCGTAGCAGGGGGCCAATATTCGCATGAGCAGTTCTTC
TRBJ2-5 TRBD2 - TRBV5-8 CASRPAGAEETQYF TGTGCCAGCAGACCAGCGGGAGCGGAAGAGACCCAGTACTTC
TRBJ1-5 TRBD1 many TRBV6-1 CASIRDRGRSNQPQHF TGTGCCAGCATTCGAGACAGGGGGCGTAGCAATCAGCCCCAGCATTTT
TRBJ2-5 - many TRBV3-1 CASSQEGGTGGTSGLETQYF TGTGCCAGCAGCCAAGAAGGTGGGACAGGGGGGACTAGCGGGTTGGAGACCCAGTACTTC
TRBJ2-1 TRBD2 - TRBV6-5 CASSLPPPSGRGSSYNEQFF TGTGCCAGCAGTTTACCCCCCCCGAGCGGGAGGGGGAGCTCCTACAATGAGCAGTTCTTC
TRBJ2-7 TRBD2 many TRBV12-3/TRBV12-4 CASSLAGLEQYF TGTGCCAGCTCCTTAGCGGGTCTCGAGCAGTACTTC
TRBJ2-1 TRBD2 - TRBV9 CASSVGPGGVDEQFF TGTGCCAGCAGCGTAGGGCCGGGAGGGGTAGATGAGCAGTTCTTC
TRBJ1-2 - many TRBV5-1 CASSFQTRSYGYTF TGCGCCAGCAGCTTCCAGACAAGGTCTTATGGCTACACCTTC
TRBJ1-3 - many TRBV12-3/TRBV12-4 CASSLGPGGNTIYF TGTGCCAGCAGCCTGGGACCCGGAGGAAACACCATATATTTT
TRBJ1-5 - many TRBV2 CASSAGTGVGNQPQHF TGTGCCAGCAGTGCGGGGACGGGGGTCGGCAATCAGCCCCAGCATTTT
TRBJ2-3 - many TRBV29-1 CSVVPYSTDTQYF TGCAGCGTTGTTCCCTATTCCACAGATACGCAGTATTTT
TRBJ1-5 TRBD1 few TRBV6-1 CASRTGESNQPQHF TGTGCCAGCCGGACAGGGGAAAGCAATCAGCCCCAGCATTTT
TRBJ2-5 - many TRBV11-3 CASSFVLAPHPQETQYF TGTGCCAGCAGCTTCGTGCTAGCCCCGCACCCCCAAGAGACCCAGTACTTC
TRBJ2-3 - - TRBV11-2 CASSLAVLSTDTQYF TGTGCCAGCAGCTTAGCGGTTCTTAGCACAGATACGCAGTATTTT
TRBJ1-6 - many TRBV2 CASSLFTHRDNSPLHF TGTGCCAGCAGTCTTTTTACTCACAGGGATAATTCACCCCTCCACTTT
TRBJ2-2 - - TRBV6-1 CASRVASANTGELFF TGTGCCAGCAGGGTGGCTAGCGCCAACACCGGGGAGCTGTTTTTT
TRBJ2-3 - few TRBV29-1 CSAEGTDTQYF TGCAGCGCCGAGGGCACAGATACGCAGTATTTT
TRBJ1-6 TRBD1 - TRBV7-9 CASSGADRPYNSPLHF TGTGCCAGCAGCGGGGCGGACAGGCCGTATAATTCACCCCTCCACTTT
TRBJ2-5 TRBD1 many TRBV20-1 CSATPGQGNFQETQYF TGCAGTGCTACTCCGGGACAGGGCAACTTCCAAGAGACCCAGTACTTC
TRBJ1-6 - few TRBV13 CASSPWRDTTSPLHF TGTGCCAGCAGTCCGTGGCGGGACACCACTTCACCCCTCCACTTT
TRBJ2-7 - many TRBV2 CAKDLIGEQYF TGTGCCAAGGACTTGATCGGGGAGCAGTACTTC